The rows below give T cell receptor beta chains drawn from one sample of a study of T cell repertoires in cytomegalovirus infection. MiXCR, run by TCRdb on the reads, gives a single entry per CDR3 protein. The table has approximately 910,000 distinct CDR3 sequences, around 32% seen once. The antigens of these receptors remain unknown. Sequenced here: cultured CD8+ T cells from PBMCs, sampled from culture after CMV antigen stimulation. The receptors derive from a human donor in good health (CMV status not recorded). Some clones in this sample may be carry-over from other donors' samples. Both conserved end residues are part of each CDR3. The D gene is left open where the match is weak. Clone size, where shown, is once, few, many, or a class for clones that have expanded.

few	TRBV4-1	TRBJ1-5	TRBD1	CASSQEVGTVNQPQHF	TGCGCCAGCAGCCAAGAGGTGGGGACAGTTAATCAGCCCCAGCATTTT
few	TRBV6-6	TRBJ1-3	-	CASSYFAGTAGNTIYF	TGTGCCAGCAGTTACTTTGCAGGAACTGCTGGAAACACCATATATTTT
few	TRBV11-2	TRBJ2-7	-	CASSTLGPYEQYF	TGTGCCAGCAGCACGCTGGGCCCTTACGAGCAGTACTTC
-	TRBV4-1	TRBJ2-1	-	CASSQDTSYNEQFF	TGCGCCAGCAGCCAAGATACTAGTTACAATGAGCAGTTCTTC
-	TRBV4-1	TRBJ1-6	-	CASSQGRGGVGSPLHF	TGCGCCAGCAGCCAAGGTAGGGGGGGCGTAGGATCACCCCTCCACTTT
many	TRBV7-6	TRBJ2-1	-	CASSPTGNNEQFF	TGTGCCAGCAGCCCAACAGGGAACAATGAGCAGTTCTTC
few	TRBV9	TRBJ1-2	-	CASNQYVDGYTF	TGTGCCAGCAACCAATATGTCGATGGCTACACCTTC
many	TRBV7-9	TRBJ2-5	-	CASSLVGQQETQYF	TGTGCCAGCAGCTTAGTTGGACAGCAAGAGACCCAGTACTTC
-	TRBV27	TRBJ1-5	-	CASSLTRYSNQPQHF	TGTGCCAGCAGTTTAACCCGGTATAGCAATCAGCCCCAGCATTTT
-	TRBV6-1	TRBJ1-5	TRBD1	CASRGDRGGSNQPQHF	TGTGCCAGCAGAGGCGACAGGGGAGGCAGCAATCAGCCCCAGCATTTT
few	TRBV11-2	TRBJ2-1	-	CASSFNWGGPSTLYNEQFF	TGTGCCAGCAGCTTTAATTGGGGGGGGCCTTCTACCCTCTACAATGAGCAGTTCTTC
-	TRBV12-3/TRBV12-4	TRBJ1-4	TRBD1	CASSFFDREWEKLFF	TGTGCCAGCAGTTTTTTCGACAGGGAGTGGGAAAAACTGTTTTTT
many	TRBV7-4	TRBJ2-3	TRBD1	CASSSGTGADTQYF	TGTGCCAGCAGCTCCGGGACAGGCGCAGATACGCAGTATTTT